This record looks at one T cell receptor beta chain sequence and its context. What it binds is unknown. The PCR employed 60 Vbeta primers together with 13 Jbeta primers. Data came from immunoSEQ multiplex PCR; TCRdb stores just in-frame clones and leaves some out. The data show about 140,000 clones, 60% to 80% seen once. CDR1 is LNHDA and CDR2 is SQIVND in the germline V gene (reference sequence). V lost 4 bases and J 0 bases, leaving 19 bases between the germline ends. The CDR3 length is 18 residues. These data belong to a study of cytomegalovirus exposure and HLA in healthy donors. Study observations and caveats: Across donors, sequencing depth was assumed by presence/absence analyses to be roughly uniform.

The sequencing sample was made of PBMCs. The clonotype was recovered from a man younger than 30 in good health and CMV-seropositive. V and J are TRBV19 and TRBJ2-1, with D perhaps TRBD2 (6 bases). The chain's CDR3 is CASSKVGVAASSYNEQFF. The CDR3 DNA follows: TGTGCCAGTAGTAAGGTTGGGGTAGCGGCATCCTCCTACAATGAGCAGTTCTTC.